The next 5 T cell receptor beta chains were all read from a single sample in a study of blood T cell repertoires in COVID-19. Method: immunoSEQ multiplex PCR; TCRdb's copy keeps in-frame clones and lacks some. The table has about 270,000 clones, roughly 85% seen once. Sequencing was carried out using peripheral blood. The receptors stem from a woman aged 18-29 years with acute or convalescent COVID-19.

This clone was observed a few times. J is TRBJ1-1 and V is TRBV29-1; unclear D gene. Trimming pared 3 bases from V and 3 bases from J, leaving 11 bases between. The CDR3 covers 13 residues. CDR1 is SQVTM and CDR2 is ANQGSEA in the germline V gene. This CDR3 reads CSVDSGWDTEAFF. The CDR3 DNA is TGCAGCGTTGATTCGGGGTGGGACACTGAAGCTTTCTTT.

The gene calls are TRBV7-3 and TRBJ2-7; 10 bases line up with TRBD1. Germline V gives CDR1 SGHTA, CDR2 FQGTGA. V shed 5 bases, J shed 4 bases, and the junction held 5 bases outside the gene matches. CDR3 size: 14 residues. The CDR3 protein is CASSQGQGTYEQYF. The CDR3, as DNA: TGTGCCAGCAGCCAGGGACAGGGGACGTACGAGCAGTACTTC.

This chain uses TRBV7-9 with TRBJ1-2; possible D gene TRBD1, 5 bases. Germline lookup yields CDR1 SEHNR and CDR2 FQNEAQ (reference sequence). This CDR3 is 14 amino acids long. V lost 1 base to trimming and J lost 2 bases, with 8 bases between them. DNA of the CDR3: TGTGCCAGCAGCTTAGAGGCAGGGAACTATGGCTACACCTTC. This encodes CASSLEAGNYGYTF.

V is TRBV27 and J is TRBJ2-5; the match to TRBD1 covers 9 bases. Germline CDR1 MNHEY, CDR2 SMNVEV (reference sequence). The CDR3 sequence is 18 residues long. J was trimmed by 5 bases and V by 0 bases; bases with no gene match: 13. In DNA form, the CDR3 reads TGTGCCAGCAGTTTATCGCCGGTATCGACAGGGGGTAGGGAGACCCAGTACTTC. It translates to CASSLSPVSTGGRETQYF.

This clone was seen more than once but under ten times. The chain joins TRBV12-3 or TRBV12-4 to TRBJ1-1; the D is unclear. The CDR3 consists of 11 residues. Trimming took 4 bases from V and 3 from J, leaving 3 bases between them. CDR3 loop: CASSSYTEAFF. The CDR3 DNA follows: TGTGCCAGCAGTTCTTACACTGAAGCTTTCTTT.